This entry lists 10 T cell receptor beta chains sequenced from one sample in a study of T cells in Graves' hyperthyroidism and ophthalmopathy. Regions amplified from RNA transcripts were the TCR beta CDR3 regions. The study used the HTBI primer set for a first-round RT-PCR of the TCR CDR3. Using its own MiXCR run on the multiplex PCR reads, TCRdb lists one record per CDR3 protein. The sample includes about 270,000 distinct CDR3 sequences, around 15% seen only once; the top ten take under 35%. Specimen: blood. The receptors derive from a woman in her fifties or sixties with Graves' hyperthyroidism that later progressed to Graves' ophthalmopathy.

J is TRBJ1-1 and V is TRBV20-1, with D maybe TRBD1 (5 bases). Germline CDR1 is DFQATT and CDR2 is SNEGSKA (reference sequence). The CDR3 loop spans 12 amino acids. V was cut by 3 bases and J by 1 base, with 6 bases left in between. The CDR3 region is CSARDTNTEAFF. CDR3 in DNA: TGCAGTGCTAGGGACACGAACACTGAAGCTTTCTTT.

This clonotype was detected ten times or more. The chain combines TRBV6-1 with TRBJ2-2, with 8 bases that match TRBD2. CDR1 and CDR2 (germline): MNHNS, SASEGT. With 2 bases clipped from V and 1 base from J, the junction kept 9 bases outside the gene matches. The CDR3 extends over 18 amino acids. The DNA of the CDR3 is TGTGCCAGCAGTGAATGGGTTTTAGCGGGAAAGAACACCGGGGAGCTGTTTTTT. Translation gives CASSEWVLAGKNTGELFF.

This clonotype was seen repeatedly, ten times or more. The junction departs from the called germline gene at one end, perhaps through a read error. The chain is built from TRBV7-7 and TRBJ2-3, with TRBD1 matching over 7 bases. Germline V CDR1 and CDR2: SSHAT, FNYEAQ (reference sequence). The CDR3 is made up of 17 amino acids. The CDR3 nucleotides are TGTGCTAGCAGCTCTAGAGAGGTACAGGGGTTTTCGGATACGCAGTATTTT. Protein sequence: CASSSREVQGFSDTQYF.

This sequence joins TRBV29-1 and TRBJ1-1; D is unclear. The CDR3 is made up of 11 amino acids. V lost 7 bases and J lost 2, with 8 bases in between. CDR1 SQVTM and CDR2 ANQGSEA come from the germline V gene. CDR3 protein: CSALKNTEAFF. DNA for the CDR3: TGCAGCGCTCTAAAAAACACTGAAGCTTTCTTT.

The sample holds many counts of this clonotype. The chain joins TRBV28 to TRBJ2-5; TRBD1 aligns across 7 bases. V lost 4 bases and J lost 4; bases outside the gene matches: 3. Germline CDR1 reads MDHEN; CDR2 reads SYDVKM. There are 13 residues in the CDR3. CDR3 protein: CASSYNRGETQYF. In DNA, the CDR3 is TGTGCCAGCAGTTATAACAGGGGAGAGACCCAGTACTTC.

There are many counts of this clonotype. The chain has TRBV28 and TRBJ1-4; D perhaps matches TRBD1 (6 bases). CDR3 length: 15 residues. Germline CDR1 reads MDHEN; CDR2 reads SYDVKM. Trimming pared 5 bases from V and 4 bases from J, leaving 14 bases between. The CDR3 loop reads CASSPGQQFNEKLFF. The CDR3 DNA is TGTGCCAGCAGTCCAGGACAGCAATTTAATGAAAAACTGTTTTTT.

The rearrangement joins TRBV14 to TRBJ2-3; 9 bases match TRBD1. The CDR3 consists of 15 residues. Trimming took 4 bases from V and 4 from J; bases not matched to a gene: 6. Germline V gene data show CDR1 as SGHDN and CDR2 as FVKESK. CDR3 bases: TGTGCCAGCAGCCCGCGGACAGGGGAAGCAGATACGCAGTATTTT. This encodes CASSPRTGEADTQYF.

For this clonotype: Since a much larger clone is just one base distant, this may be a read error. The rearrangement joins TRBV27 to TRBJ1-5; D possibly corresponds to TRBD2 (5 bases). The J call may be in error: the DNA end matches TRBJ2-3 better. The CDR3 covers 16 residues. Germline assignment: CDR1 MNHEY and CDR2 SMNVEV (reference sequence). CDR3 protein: CASSLNLAEPDQPQYF. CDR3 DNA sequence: TGTGCCAGCAGTTTAAATCTAGCAGAACCGGATCAGCCCCAGTATTTT.

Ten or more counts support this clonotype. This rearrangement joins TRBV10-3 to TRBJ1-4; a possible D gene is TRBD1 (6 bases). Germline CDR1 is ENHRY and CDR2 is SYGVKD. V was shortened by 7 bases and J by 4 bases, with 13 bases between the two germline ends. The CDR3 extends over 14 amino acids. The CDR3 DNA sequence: TGTGCCATCAAGTCGGCAGGGGTTAATGAAAAACTGTTTTTT. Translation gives CAIKSAGVNEKLFF.

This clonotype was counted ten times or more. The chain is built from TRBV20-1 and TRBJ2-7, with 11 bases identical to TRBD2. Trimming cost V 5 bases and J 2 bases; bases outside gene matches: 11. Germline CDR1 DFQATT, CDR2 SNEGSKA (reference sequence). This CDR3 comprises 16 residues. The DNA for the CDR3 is TGCAGTGCTCCGCCATCAGTACTAGCGGGAGCCTACGAGCAGTACTTC. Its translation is CSAPPSVLAGAYEQYF.